Reported below is one T cell receptor beta chain. Its antigen remains unidentified. The data derive from a study of blood T cells in healthy people across ages. The overall study: About one barcoded beta molecule was captured per two T cells (by template switching).

Combining a sample-barcoded 5' primer with a J-beta primer mix, a second PCR ran for roughly 7 to 11 cycles. TCRdb used MiXCR to reprocess the 5' RACE reads, holding one entry per CDR3 protein. The sample holds 800,000 or so distinct CDR3 sequences; about half are singletons and the top ten take roughly 20%. No fewer than 5.5 micrograms of total RNA were isolated from every sample. The study, taken as a whole, reports: Older age coincided with a roughly linear decline in TCR beta diversity per million T cells.

This CDR3 has 15 amino acids. Trimming pared 8 bases from V and 10 bases from J, leaving 26 bases between. Per germline, CDR1 MGHDK and CDR2 SYGVNS. The sequencing input was blood. The receptor's source is an elderly man in good health. This chain links TRBV25-1 with TRBJ1-1, with unresolved D. The CDR3, as DNA: TGTGCCAGCGAATCTGTAGTTAGTGGGCCCGGAGGAGCTTTCTTT. This gives the protein CASESVVSGPGGAFF.